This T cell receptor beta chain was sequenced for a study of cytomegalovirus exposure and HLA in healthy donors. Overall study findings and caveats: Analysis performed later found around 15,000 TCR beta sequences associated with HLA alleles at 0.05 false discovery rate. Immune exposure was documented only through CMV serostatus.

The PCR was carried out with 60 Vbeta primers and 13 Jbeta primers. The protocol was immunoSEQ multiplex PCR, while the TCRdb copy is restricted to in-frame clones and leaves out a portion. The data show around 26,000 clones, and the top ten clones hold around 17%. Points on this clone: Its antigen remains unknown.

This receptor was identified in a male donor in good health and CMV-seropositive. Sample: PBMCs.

This CDR3 reads CASSPPGTGEETQYF. In nucleotides, the CDR3 is TGTGCCAGCTCACCACCGGGGACAGGGGAAGAGACCCAGTACTTC. The chain carries TRBV18 and TRBJ2-5, with 10 bases matching TRBD1. V gave up 0 bases and J gave up 3 bases; unmatched junction bases: 1. In germline, CDR1 is KGHSH, CDR2 LQKENI. This CDR3 is built from 15 residues.